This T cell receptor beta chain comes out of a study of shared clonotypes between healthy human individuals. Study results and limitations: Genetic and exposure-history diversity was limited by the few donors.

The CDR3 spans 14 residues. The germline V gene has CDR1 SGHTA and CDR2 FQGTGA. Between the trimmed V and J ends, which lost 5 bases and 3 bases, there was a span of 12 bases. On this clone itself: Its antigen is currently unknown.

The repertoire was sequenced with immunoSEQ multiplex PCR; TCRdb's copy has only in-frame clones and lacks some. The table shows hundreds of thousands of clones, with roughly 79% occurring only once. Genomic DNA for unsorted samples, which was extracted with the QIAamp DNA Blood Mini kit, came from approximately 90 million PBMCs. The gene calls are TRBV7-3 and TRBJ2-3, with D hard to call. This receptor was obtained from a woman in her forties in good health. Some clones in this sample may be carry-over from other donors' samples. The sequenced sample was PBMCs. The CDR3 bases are TGTGCCAGCAGCACGGAAGGGTTAACAGATACGCAGTATTTT. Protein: CASSTEGLTDTQYF. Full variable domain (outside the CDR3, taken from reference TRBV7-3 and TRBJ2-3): GAGVSQTPSNKVTEKGKYVELRCDPISGHTALYWYRQSLGQGPEFLIYFQGTGAADDSGLPNDRFFAVRPEGSVSTLKIQRTERGDSAVYLCASSTEGLTDTQYFGPGTRLTVL.